This T cell receptor beta chain was identified in a study of Ad26.COV2.S vaccination and SARS-CoV-2 variants. Findings and caveats of the study: The TCR-based breadth and depth measures might underestimate overall T cell responses. Vaccine recipients showed a spike-specific TCR breadth that was higher than in placebo recipients.

This clone was seen a handful of times. Its antigen is unknown. Here immunoSEQ multiplex PCR was the method, and the copy in TCRdb shows in-frame clones only, minus some. The table shows about 460,000 clones, with 89% occurring only once. Treatment of the sample: about 20 received Ad26.COV2.S at low or high dose, single or two shots; roughly 5 received placebo; per-sample allocation not given. Sampling occurred on day 63 after the first vaccine or placebo injection. Boston provided a donor who was an adult aged 18-55 years. Ad26 vector vaccine expressed Wuhan-strain SARS-CoV-2 spike. Germline V lookup: CDR1 SGHVS, CDR2 FNYEAQ. The CDR3 extends over 16 amino acids. The V and J ends lost 5 bases and 7 bases respectively, with 20 bases between them.

Sequenced here: peripheral blood, sampled in a trial of Ad26.COV2.S vaccine versus placebo. The gene calls are TRBV7-6 and TRBJ1-4; no clear D gene. The origin of this receptor is a person between 18 and 65 years old who received the Ad26.COV2.S COVID-19 vaccine or a placebo. CDR3: CASSTAPGRGSEKLFF. The CDR3 DNA reads TGTGCCAGCAGCACCGCCCCGGGGAGAGGCTCTGAAAAACTGTTTTTT.